These 22 T cell receptor beta chains originate from one sample sequenced in a study of T-cell reconstitution after alpha-beta-depleted transplantation in children. Unique molecular identifiers tagged the TCRbeta library. From the PCR reads, TCRdb called clonotypes with MiXCR, one entry per CDR3 protein. Among 450,000 to 700,000 distinct CDR3 sequences, more than 20% were seen once, and the ten largest hold under 45%. This sample comprised PBMCs, obtained before TCRalphabeta/CD19-depleted stem cell transplant. These receptors were collected from a boy in the first two years of life with Wiskott-Aldrich syndrome, due to receive a stem cell transplant.

The chain is built from TRBV30 and TRBJ1-1; D is perhaps TRBD1 (6 bases). CDR3 length: 11 residues. Deletions cut 2 bases from V and 11 bases from J, with 12 bases between. Germline CDR1 GTSNPN, CDR2 SVGIG (reference sequence). The CDR3 here is CAWSRTDRAFF. The DNA of the CDR3 is TGTGCCTGGAGTAGGACAGATCGGGCTTTCTTT.

This clonotype has only a few counts. This CDR3 reads CATLLRGFTGNTIYF. The CDR3, as DNA: TGTGCCACCCTGTTGCGGGGGTTCACTGGAAACACCATATATTTT. The chain uses TRBV28 and TRBJ1-3; tentative D call: TRBD1 (5 bases). From germline, CDR1 is MDHEN and CDR2 SYDVKM. CDR3 length equals 15 residues. V was shortened by 10 bases and J by 2 bases, with 18 bases between the two germline ends.

In this sample, this clonotype turned up a few times. The CDR3 reads CASSLDGDYTDTQYF. The CDR3 coding sequence is TGCGCCAGCAGCTTGGACGGAGATTACACAGATACGCAGTATTTT. The chain carries TRBV5-1 and TRBJ2-3; D is ambiguous. CDR1 SGHRS and CDR2 YFSETQ come from the germline V gene. The length of the CDR3 is 15 residues. The V end was cut by 0 bases, the J end by 2 bases, with 10 bases between.

This clonotype was observed a few times. V gene TRBV12-3 or TRBV12-4 combines with J gene TRBJ2-7; D remains ambiguous. The CDR3 length is 13 residues. V was trimmed by 3 bases and J by 2 bases, leaving 8 bases between them. Here the CDR3 reads CASSFGYPYEQYF. CDR3 DNA: TGTGCCAGCAGTTTTGGGTACCCCTACGAGCAGTACTTC.

This clonotype was detected only a few times. V usage is TRBV29-1 and J usage is TRBJ2-2; 9 nucleotides line up with TRBD2. Germline trimming cut 7 bases from V and 4 bases from J; bases unmatched to any gene: 10. The CDR3 contains 15 residues. Germline V gene data show CDR1 as SQVTM and CDR2 as ANQGSEA. As DNA, the CDR3 is TGCAGCGCCCGATTAGCGGGAGTTCCCACCGGGGAGCTGTTTTTT. Translating it yields CSARLAGVPTGELFF.

The chain combines TRBV7-9 with TRBJ2-3; D is perhaps TRBD2 (5 bases). V was trimmed by 3 bases and J by 1 base, leaving 11 bases between them. This CDR3 is 15 amino acids long. Germline V gene data show CDR1 as SEHNR and CDR2 as FQNEAQ (reference sequence). Here the CDR3 DNA reads TGTGCCAGCAGCTTTCAGGTGCGGGGCACAGATACGCAGTATTTT. Its protein is CASSFQVRGTDTQYF.

The genes are TRBV14 and TRBJ2-1, with 14 positions matching TRBD2. The CDR3 runs 19 residues. The junction had 12 bases not matched to a gene; V was cut back by 6 bases and J by 2 bases. Germline V gene data show CDR1 as SGHDN and CDR2 as FVKESK. CDR3: CASSGGGLAGVGAYNEQFF. The CDR3 DNA is TGTGCCAGCAGTGGCGGGGGACTAGCGGGAGTGGGGGCCTACAATGAGCAGTTCTTC. The full variable domain, completed using reference TRBV14 and TRBJ2-1, is EAGVTQFPSHSVIEKGQTVTLRCDPISGHDNLYWYRRVMGKEIKFLLHFVKESKQDESGMPNNRFLAERTGGTYSTLKVQPAELEDSGVYFCASSGGGLAGVGAYNEQFFGPGTRLTVL.

The gene calls are TRBV29-1 and TRBJ1-2; 9 nucleotides match TRBD1. The CDR3 covers 13 residues. The V segment lost 6 bases and the J segment 2 bases; nucleotides outside the gene matches: 4. The germline gives CDR1 SQVTM, CDR2 ANQGSEA. The chain's CDR3 is CSVGQGMNYGYTF. CDR3 DNA sequence: TGCAGCGTGGGACAGGGAATGAACTATGGCTACACCTTC.

This clonotype was counted only a few times. The chain couples TRBV3-1 to TRBJ2-1; 10 bases are a match to TRBD2. From germline, CDR1 is LGHDT and CDR2 YNNKEL (reference sequence). The V and J ends lost 0 bases and 7 bases, in that order; junction bases with no gene match: 15. The CDR3 has 19 amino acids. CDR3: CASSQDRFGASGSLNEQFF. The CDR3 nucleotides are TGTGCCAGCAGCCAAGATAGGTTTGGGGCTAGCGGGAGTCTAAATGAGCAGTTCTTC.

This clonotype has only a few counts. This chain links TRBV5-1 with TRBJ2-1, with 14 bases fitting TRBD2. Per the germline V gene, CDR1 is SGHRS and CDR2 is YFSETQ. The CDR3 runs 17 residues. Trimming removed 5 bases from V and 6 bases from J; junction bases left unmatched: 10. DNA of the CDR3: TGCGCCAGCAGTTCACTAGGGACTAGCGGGAGTTTCAATGAGCAGTTCTTC. Residues: CASSSLGTSGSFNEQFF.

This clonotype has more than one count but fewer than ten. The rearrangement uses TRBV12-3 or TRBV12-4 and TRBJ2-5; 8 bases map to TRBD1. Trimming at V came to 1 base and at J to 4 bases, leaving 8 bases not matched to a gene. CDR3 length: 16 amino acids. The CDR3 DNA reads as TGTGCCAGCAGTTTAGGTCCAGGGGGCCTAGCAGAGACCCAGTACTTC. It codes for CASSLGPGGLAETQYF.

The chain recombines TRBV5-1 with TRBJ2-2; 8 nucleotides line up with TRBD2. With V trimmed by 4 bases and J by 4 bases, 6 bases remained unmatched. The CDR3 is 15 residues long. Germline V gives CDR1 SGHRS, CDR2 YFSETQ. CDR3 amino acids: CASSDPAGATGELFF. CDR3 nucleotide sequence: TGCGCCAGCAGCGACCCAGCGGGAGCCACCGGGGAGCTGTTTTTT.

The chain links TRBV20-1 to TRBJ2-1; either TRBD1 or TRBD2 may supply D (5 bases each). CDR1 is DFQATT, CDR2 SNEGSKA, per germline (reference sequence). V was pared by 8 bases and J by 3 bases, with 14 bases between. The CDR3 runs 13 residues. This chain's CDR3 is CSLGTALYNEQFF. The CDR3 DNA is TGCAGTCTGGGGACCGCGCTCTACAATGAGCAGTTCTTC.

V usage is TRBV6-5 and J usage is TRBJ1-5, with a tentative D call TRBD1 (5 bases). The length of the CDR3 is 16 residues. The ends were cut back, 2 bases at V and 6 bases at J, with 17 bases in the middle. Germline V gene data show CDR1 as MNHEY and CDR2 as SVGAGI. CDR3 region: CASSYRAGGVGQPQHF. CDR3 in DNA: TGTGCCAGCAGTTACCGCGCCGGGGGGGTTGGTCAGCCCCAGCATTTT.

The V and J genes are TRBV12-3 or TRBV12-4 and TRBJ2-1, with 10 bases fitting TRBD2. The CDR3 covers 20 residues. Trimming took 3 bases from V and 3 from J; bases not matched to a gene: 17. The CDR3 nucleotides are TGTGCCAGCAGTTTTGGTCGGACTAGCGGAGCCAATAACTTCTACAATGAGCAGTTCTTC. Translated: CASSFGRTSGANNFYNEQFF.

This clonotype came up a few times. The chain carries TRBV12-3 or TRBV12-4 and TRBJ2-4, with D unclear. Between the trimmed V and J ends, which lost 2 bases and 1 base, there was a span of 6 bases. CDR3 length equals 14 residues. CDR3 nucleotides: TGTGCCAGCAGTTTACGCAGGGCCAAAAACATTCAGTACTTC. Translating it yields CASSLRRAKNIQYF.

The chain uses TRBV7-9 and TRBJ2-2; 10 nucleotides agree with TRBD2. Germline V gene lookup returns CDR1 SEHNR and CDR2 FQNEAQ (reference sequence). V shed 0 bases and J 7 bases; nucleotides not matched to a gene: 8. The CDR3 is made up of 17 amino acids. The CDR3 region has the DNA TGTGCCAGCAGCTTAGCCCTCCTAGCGGGAGTTCTCGGGGAGCTGTTTTTT. It is translated as CASSLALLAGVLGELFF.

This clonotype was counted a few times. The chain combines TRBV12-3 or TRBV12-4 with TRBJ2-2, with unresolved D. The CDR3 runs 12 residues. Trimming took 6 bases from V and 6 from J, leaving 8 bases between them. The CDR3 protein is CASSPRSGELFF. CDR3 DNA: TGTGCCAGCAGCCCGCGGTCCGGGGAGCTGTTTTTT.

The V gene is TRBV5-1, the J gene TRBJ2-1, with 9 nucleotides matching TRBD2. The CDR3 extends over 15 amino acids. The junction had 8 bases not matched to a gene; V was cut back by 4 bases and J by 6 bases. Germline V gene data show CDR1 as SGHRS and CDR2 as YFSETQ. CDR3 nucleotides: TGCGCCAGCAGCCCGAGCGGGGGGCGAGGCAATGAGCAGTTCTTC. Its translation: CASSPSGGRGNEQFF.

CDR3 loop: CAISEGAPNEKLFF. DNA for the CDR3: TGTGCCATCAGTGAAGGGGCTCCGAATGAAAAACTGTTTTTT. This chain joins TRBV10-3 and TRBJ1-4, with a possible D match to TRBD1 (5 bases). This CDR3 region has 14 residues. The germline V gene has CDR1 ENHRY and CDR2 SYGVKD. Trimming pared 3 bases from V and 5 bases from J, leaving 10 bases between.

This clonotype was picked up one time. The chain recombines TRBV20-1 with TRBJ2-7, with TRBD1 as a possible D gene (5 bases). This CDR3 contains 13 residues. Germline CDR1 reads DFQATT; CDR2 reads SNEGSKA (reference sequence). V lost 7 bases and J 1 base, leaving 14 bases between the germline ends. CDR3 bases: TGCAGTGGGATAAACAGGCGGTCCTACGAGCAGTACTTC. Translating it yields CSGINRRSYEQYF.

This clonotype showed up just a few times. The DNA for the CDR3 is TGTGCCAGCAGGCCTAGCGGGAGGTGGTACAATGAGCAGTTCTTC. Translated, it gives CASRPSGRWYNEQFF. The chain combines TRBV27 with TRBJ2-1, with TRBD2 matching over 11 bases. CDR3 length equals 15 residues. Germline-derived CDR1 and CDR2 are MNHEY and SMNVEV (reference sequence). The trim removed 6 bases at V and 4 bases at J, leaving 5 bases unmatched.